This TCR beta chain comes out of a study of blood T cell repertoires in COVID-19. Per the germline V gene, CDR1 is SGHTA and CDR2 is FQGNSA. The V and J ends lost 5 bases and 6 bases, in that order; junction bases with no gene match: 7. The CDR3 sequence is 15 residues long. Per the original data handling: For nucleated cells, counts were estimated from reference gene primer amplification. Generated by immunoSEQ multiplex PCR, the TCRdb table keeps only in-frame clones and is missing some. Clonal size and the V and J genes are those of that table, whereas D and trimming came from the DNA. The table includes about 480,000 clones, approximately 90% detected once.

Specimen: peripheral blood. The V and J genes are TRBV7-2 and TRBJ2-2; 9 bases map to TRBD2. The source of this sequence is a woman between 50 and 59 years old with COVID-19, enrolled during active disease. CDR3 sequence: CASSPRTSEAGELFF. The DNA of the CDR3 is TGTGCCAGCAGCCCAAGGACTAGCGAGGCCGGGGAGCTGTTTTTT.